This TCR beta chain was observed in a study of T cell responses to AZD1222 COVID-19 vaccine (dated by TCRdb to 2020 to 2023). About the study as a whole: AZD1222 recipients whose second dose came at about 4 weeks and those whose second dose came at about 12 weeks were combined into one group, since spike-specific TCR depth and breadth did not differ between the two schedules. A total of under 250 trial participants underwent TCR sequencing, of whom 200 to 220 had received two doses of AZD1222 and roughly 26 had received two doses of the MenACWY control vaccine. Enrollment into the trials was organized by age into subgroups of 18-55, 56-69 and 70-plus years, and those subgroups contained approximately 160, 26 and 62 TCR-sequenced participants, respectively. On the study overall, not on this receptor specifically: Conclusions about previously exposed vaccinees are limited because only five to seven AZD1222 recipients were SARS-CoV-2 seropositive at baseline. No day 14 peak-response samples were available, so repertoires were characterized only after the peak T cell response. Spike-specific TCR breadth and depth rose significantly after two AZD1222 doses compared with day 0 and with MenACWY recipients. Most participants were white British and females outnumbered males, and the authors suggested that clonal diversity may have been underestimated. CD4 TCRs associated with the vaccine covered the entire spike protein, and the dominant responses were in regions 160-218 and 743-854. Reportedly, almost half of the unique spike-specific TCRs recognized epitopes lying outside the regions that are mutated in the B.1.351 and B.1.1.7 variants. In the small 56-69-year group, the increase in depth fell short of significance, most likely because of low power.

Of note for this clone: No antigen is known for it. Within one base of it there is no much larger clone, and no base qualities were kept.

The time point tag for this specimen amounts to: baseline before first vaccination. The vaccinee samples were drawn from two UK trials, COV001 and COV002, one of which was a single-blind randomized controlled phase 2/3 trial testing AZD1222 (ChAdOx1 nCoV-19) in healthy adults. For TCRbeta chain sequencing, PBMC samples were collected from trial participants at day 0 and at day 28 after the second dose. The CDR3 regions of human TCRbeta chains were subjected to immunosequencing. As for the authors' bioinformatics: Repertoire TCRs were matched against a reference library of SARS-CoV-2-specific TCRs generated with the MIRA antigen-specificity platform. Breadth was defined as the fraction of unique TCRs that were SARS-CoV-2-associated, and depth was defined as the fraction of total T cells that were SARS-CoV-2-associated. Using the MIRA data, every spike-specific TCR was mapped to the spike region that the TCR reacted to and assigned to either a CD4 or a CD8 class. Log10-transformed breadth and depth values were compared by one-way ANOVA with Sidak's multiple comparisons tests. Imported from immuneACCESS, the table was reduced by TCRdb to in-frame sequences with V and J called. These copies leave out some clones; in studies compared against another copy, an unresolved V gene accounts for under half, and the cause of the remainder is not known. That table supplies the V and J calls and clone size; D and trimming were determined from the DNA. The sample profile shows 160,000 or so clones; roughly 91% of them were found once. The top ten constitute approximately 1.8% of the sample.

The specimen was peripheral blood, collected on day 0 of AZD1222 vaccination. This TCR came from an adult in good health.

The encoded CDR3 is CASSPARQGLTEAFF. The DNA reads as follows: TGTGCCAGCAGCCCGGCCCGTCAGGGTCTCACTGAAGCTTTCTTT. The chain joins TRBV7-2 to TRBJ1-1, with TRBD1 tentatively as D gene (5 bases match). Looking up the germline V gene yields CDR1 SGHTA and CDR2 FQGNSA. Counted from cysteine to phenylalanine, this CDR3 has 15 amino acids. Of the read, only the CDR3 DNA is kept; its 45 bases are in frame from base 1. The junction carries 17 bases between V and J, which are trimmed by 5 bases and 4 bases respectively.